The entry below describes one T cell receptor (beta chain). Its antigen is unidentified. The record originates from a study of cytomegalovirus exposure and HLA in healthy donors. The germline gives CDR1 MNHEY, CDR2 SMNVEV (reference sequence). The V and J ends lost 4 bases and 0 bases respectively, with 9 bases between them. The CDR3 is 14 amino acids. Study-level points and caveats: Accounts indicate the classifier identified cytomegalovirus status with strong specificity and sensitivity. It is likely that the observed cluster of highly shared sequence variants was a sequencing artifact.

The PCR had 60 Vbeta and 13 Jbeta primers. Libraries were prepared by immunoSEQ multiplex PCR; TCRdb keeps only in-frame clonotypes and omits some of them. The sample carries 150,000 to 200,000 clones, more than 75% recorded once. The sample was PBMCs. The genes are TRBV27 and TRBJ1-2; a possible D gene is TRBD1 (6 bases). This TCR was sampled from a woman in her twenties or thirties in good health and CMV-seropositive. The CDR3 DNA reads TGTGCCAGCAGTTCACAGGGTTCTAACTATGGCTACACCTTC. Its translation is CASSSQGSNYGYTF.